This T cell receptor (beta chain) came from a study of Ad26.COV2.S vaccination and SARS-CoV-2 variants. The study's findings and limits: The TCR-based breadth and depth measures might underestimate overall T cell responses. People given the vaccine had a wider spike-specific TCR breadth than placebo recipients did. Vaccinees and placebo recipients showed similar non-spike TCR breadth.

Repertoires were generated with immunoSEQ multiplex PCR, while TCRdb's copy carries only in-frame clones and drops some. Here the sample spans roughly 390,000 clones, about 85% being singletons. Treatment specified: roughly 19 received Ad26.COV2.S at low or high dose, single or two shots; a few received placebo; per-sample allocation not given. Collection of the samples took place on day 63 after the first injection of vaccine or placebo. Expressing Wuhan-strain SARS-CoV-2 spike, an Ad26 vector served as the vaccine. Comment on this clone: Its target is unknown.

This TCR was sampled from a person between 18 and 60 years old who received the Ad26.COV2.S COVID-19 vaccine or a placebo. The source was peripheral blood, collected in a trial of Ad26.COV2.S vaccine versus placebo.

For the CDR3, the DNA is TGTGCCAGTAGTGCCCCTAGAGGGGTGTACTATGAGCAGTTCTTC. This gives the protein CASSAPRGVYYEQFF. The chain combines TRBV19 with TRBJ2-1; the D gene could be TRBD1 or TRBD2 (5 bases each). Trimming left V 5 bases short and J 8 bases short, with 19 bases between. This CDR3 spans 15 amino acids. The germline CDR1 and CDR2 sequences are LNHDA and SQIVND (reference sequence).